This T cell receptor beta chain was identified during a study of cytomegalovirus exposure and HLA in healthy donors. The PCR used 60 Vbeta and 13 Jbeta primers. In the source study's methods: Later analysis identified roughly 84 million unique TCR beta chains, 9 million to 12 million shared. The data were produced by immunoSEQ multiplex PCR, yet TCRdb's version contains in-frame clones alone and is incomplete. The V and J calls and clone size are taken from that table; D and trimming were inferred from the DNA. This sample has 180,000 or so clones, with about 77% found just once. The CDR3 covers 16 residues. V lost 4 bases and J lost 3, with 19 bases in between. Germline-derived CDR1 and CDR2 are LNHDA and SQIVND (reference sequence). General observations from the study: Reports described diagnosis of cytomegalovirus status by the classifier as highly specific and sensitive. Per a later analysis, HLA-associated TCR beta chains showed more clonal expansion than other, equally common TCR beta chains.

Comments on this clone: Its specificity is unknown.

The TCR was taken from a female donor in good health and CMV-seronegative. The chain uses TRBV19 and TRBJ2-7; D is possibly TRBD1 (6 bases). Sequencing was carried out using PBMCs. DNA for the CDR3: TGTGCCAGTAGTACCGCCCGGACAGAAACCTTCTACGAGCAGTACTTC. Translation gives CASSTARTETFYEQYF.